The present TCR beta chain was sequenced within a study of T cells in Graves' hyperthyroidism and ophthalmopathy. This clonotype has only a few counts. Amplification targeted TCR beta CDR3 regions from RNA transcripts. HTBI primers were the set used in a first-round RT-PCR of the TCR CDR3. TCRdb re-called the multiplex PCR reads through MiXCR, storing one row per CDR3 protein. The table shows more than 500,000 distinct CDR3 sequences, with around 15% occurring only once. Germline assignment: CDR1 MNHEY and CDR2 SMNVEV (reference sequence). This CDR3 comprises 17 residues. V was trimmed by 7 bases and J by 5 bases, leaving 26 bases between them.

Input material: blood. The chain couples TRBV27 to TRBJ1-1; D not resolved. The source of this sequence is a woman aged 40 to 50 with Graves' ophthalmopathy. The CDR3 DNA follows: TGTGCCAGCACCACCTCCTGGGCCCCGACGCGGGGAACTGAAGCTTTCTTT. Translation: CASTTSWAPTRGTEAFF.